The TCR beta chain described here comes from a study of response to subunit inactivated influenza vaccine (dated by TCRdb to 2017 to 2018). At the level of the whole study: The study used deep quantitative T cell receptor repertoire profiling to track responses to a trivalent subunit inactivated influenza vaccine. Findings and caveats that apply to the study as a whole: According to the authors, only a limited number of new T cells may be recruited by each seasonal influenza vaccination.

Library preparation was by RT-PCR. The sequencing machine was an Illumina HiSeq 2500. Through fastp at Q25 and MiXCR, TCRdb rebuilt clones from the public reads, retaining in-frame beta chains. Every CDR3 protein is listed once, alongside the most common genes and DNA of its rows. This sample comprises a few hundred thousand distinct CDR3 sequences, around 11% of them detected only once. The ten largest clones take up 11% of the sample. Regarding this clonotype: This receptor's antigen is unknown. Nothing much larger sits one base from this clone, and base qualities are not available.

The CDR3 covers 17 residues, taking in both the cysteine and the phenylalanine. The read is trimmed to its CDR3 DNA, 51 bases read in frame from base 1. Relative to germline, V is 2 bases shorter and J is 0 bases shorter, with 14 bases between their ends. From the germline V gene, CDR1 is KGHDR and CDR2 is SFDVKD. The data were also submitted as part of a second study, on T cells expressing NK-cell markers. The second study's paper adds: TCR beta cDNA libraries were prepared using 5'RACE template switching, which introduced a universal primer site and unique molecular identifiers. Three sorted T-cell subsets (CD3+CD56+NKG2C+, CD3+CD56+NKG2C- and CD3+CD56-NKG2C+) from fewer than 10 donors had their TCR beta-chain repertoires profiled. Of the eight sequenced donors, seven were found to be HCMV-seropositive and one was found to be HCMV-seronegative. To restrict sorting to alphabetaTCR-expressing T cells, an anti-gammadeltaTCR antibody was added in several experiments. In over five donors, the dominant CD3+CD56+NKG2C+ clonotypes were found to rank among the top 10 CD8+ clonotypes and to make up about 1.0-7.0% of CD8+ T cells. Those dominant clonotypes were again the most abundant among CD3+CD56-NKG2C+ cells in a handful of donors, at roughly 28.3-60.1%. Whether the expanded NKG2C-expressing T cell clones were specific for HCMV antigens remained unclear. Randomly selected healthy volunteers, three men and five women, were used as the eight sequenced donors. HCMV-specific IgG was detected in serum with a commercial ELISA kit to determine HCMV serostatus. Peripheral blood mononuclear cells were isolated from blood by Ficoll density gradient centrifugation. For about 6 donors, unsorted PBMC were also used to sequence bulk peripheral blood T-cell repertoires. Priming for cDNA synthesis came from the TCR beta constant segment, and two successive PCR amplification steps followed. Libraries were sequenced as 2 x 150 bp reads on Illumina HiSeq 2000/2500, MiSeq or NextSeq. Reads were demultiplexed and grouped by UMI with MIGEC, and clonotypes were assembled and quantified with MiTCR. To remove erroneous sequences, TCR cDNA sequences were retained only when supported by two or more reads. The tcR package was used for downstream repertoire analysis, and clonotypes were matched across fractions by CDR3 nucleotide sequence plus V segment. VDJmatch was used to annotate antigen specificity against VDJdb, with one amino acid substitution allowed in CDR3.

The material sequenced was PBMCs from blood, taken on the day of vaccination. The receptor's source is a man between 50 and 59 years old who received an inactivated influenza vaccine. Donor details come from another sample of the same person, matched by shared clones. The sequence links TRBV24-1 to TRBJ2-3, with no confidently assigned D gene. The DNA reads TGTGCCACCAGTGATTCCATTCCTCTCGCTAGCACAGATACGCAGTATTTT. Its protein reads: CATSDSIPLASTDTQYF.